This T cell receptor (beta chain) was documented in a study of cytomegalovirus exposure and HLA in healthy donors. Study context: A later analysis reported the roughly 130 validation repertoires used the same platform as the approximately 670 first-cohort repertoires. The study's findings and limits: Rarity characterized most TCR sequences, yet some public TCRs appeared in many donors. Per published reports, the classifier diagnosed cytomegalovirus status with high specificity and sensitivity.

About this clone itself: The antigen remains undetermined.

Germline-derived CDR1 and CDR2 are MNHEY and SVGAGI. V lost 4 bases to trimming and J lost 5 bases, with 11 bases between them. The length of the CDR3 is 13 residues. Clones were sequenced by immunoSEQ multiplex PCR, and TCRdb holds only the in-frame ones, with some missing. The sample holds a few hundred thousand clones, 90% to 95% seen once. Sample: PBMCs. This chain links TRBV6-5 with TRBJ1-1; tentatively, D is TRBD1 (5 bases). This sequence originates from a woman in her late teens or twenties in good health and CMV-seronegative. CDR3 nucleotide sequence: TGTGCCAGCAGTTCCGGGGGGGGGACTGAAGCTTTCTTT. Its protein product is CASSSGGGTEAFF.